This TCR beta chain came from a study of T cell repertoires in cytomegalovirus infection. Germline V gene lookup returns CDR1 LGHDT and CDR2 YNNKEL (reference sequence). The CDR3 length is 14 residues. The V and J ends lost 1 base and 1 base respectively, with 6 bases between them. TCRdb ran MiXCR on the reads and lists one entry per CDR3 protein. The sample has around 100,000 distinct CDR3 sequences; approximately 15% are singletons. Sequenced material: PBMCs. The TCR was taken from a human donor in good health (CMV status not recorded). Some clones in this sample may be carry-over from other donors' samples. This rearrangement joins TRBV3-1 to TRBJ2-3; no definite D call. CDR3 nucleotide sequence: TGTGCCAGCAGCCAAGGGGCGGGCACAGATACGCAGTATTTT. Translating gives CASSQGAGTDTQYF.